A selection of T cell receptor beta chains follows, all from one sample in a study of T cell responses to AZD1222 COVID-19 vaccine. Generated by immunoSEQ multiplex PCR, the TCRdb table keeps only in-frame clones and is missing some. Among roughly 180,000 clones listed, 90% to 95% were seen once. The input for sequencing was peripheral blood, taken 28 days after the second AZD1222 dose. These TCRs come from an adult who received the AZD1222 COVID-19 vaccine. CDR3s include the opening cysteine and the closing phenylalanine or tryptophan.

j_gene	v_gene	CDR3aa
TRBJ2-2	TRBV7-6	CASSSPGRQTGELFF
TRBJ2-3	TRBV7-3	CASSPDPSSVTDTQYF
TRBJ1-4	TRBV3-1/TRBV3-2	CASSQDYPGELVNEKLFF
TRBJ1-4	TRBV3-1/TRBV3-2	CASSSPTANNEKLFF
TRBJ1-2	TRBV28	CASSQPRWLSRSYGYTF
TRBJ2-7	TRBV10-2	CASSETGWEQYF
TRBJ1-1	TRBV19	CASTTLRGWDTEAFF
TRBJ1-4	TRBV12-3/TRBV12-4	CASSLWDPEKLFF
TRBJ1-1	TRBV30	CAWSVLWGTLREKGPGQAFF
TRBJ2-5	TRBV18	CASSTYTGQQETQYF
TRBJ1-4	TRBV18	CASSPQNEKLFF
TRBJ1-6	TRBV27	CASSLSRNSPLHF
TRBJ1-4	TRBV5-1	CASRPPGTVNEKLFF
TRBJ1-1	TRBV20-1	CSPYLNTEAFF
TRBJ2-2	TRBV23-1	CASSQSSWAGLNTGELFF
TRBJ2-1	TRBV19	CASSIPTSGYSYNEQFF
TRBJ2-3	TRBV7-3	CASSSIETGGLSPDTQYF
TRBJ2-1	TRBV7-3	CASSSAYYSAANEQFF
TRBJ1-6	TRBV6-5	CASSYGGDNSPLHF
TRBJ1-5	TRBV19	CASSGQGDQPQHF
TRBJ1-2	TRBV19	CASSVDFRTAYTF
TRBJ1-2	TRBV12-3/TRBV12-4	CASSFGGPYGYTF
TRBJ1-2	TRBV11-3	CASQSGGRLETNYGYTF
TRBJ1-2	TRBV6-6	CASSRTGTAVSNYGYTF